This T cell receptor (beta chain) stems from a study of vaccination and CD4 T cells after COVID-19. Study-level information: The cells in question were stimulated using overlapping spike peptides derived from SARS-CoV-2, HCoV-NL63, HCoV-OC43 and HCoV-229E.

General study results and limits: Median reactive clonotypes, those recognizing SARS-CoV-2, rose from around 21 to 38, not significantly. In convalescent patients, a median roughly 90% of reactive clones appeared only post-vaccination.

Sequencing of cultured CD4+ T cell DNA used the Oncomine TCR Beta short-read assay. TCRdb used MiXCR to reprocess the PCR reads, holding one entry per CDR3 protein. This table has over 8,000 distinct CDR3 sequences, 60% to 75% appearing once. Germline V gene sequence: CDR1 KGHSH, CDR2 LQKENI. V lost 4 bases and J lost 4, with 10 bases in between. The CDR3 length is 14 residues. Treatment here: approximately nine-day PBMC culture with coronavirus spike peptide pools or control peptides (ViraFEST assay). Half-medium changes with fresh IL-2 medium occurred on days 3 and 7. As concerns this clonotype: Its antigen is still unknown.

This receptor was taken from a human donor who had recovered from COVID-19. What was sequenced was CD4+ T cells from blood, cultured in vitro. The chain couples TRBV18 to TRBJ2-2; maybe TRBD1 (5 bases). CDR3 region: CASSHGQSTGELFF. Here the CDR3 DNA reads TGTGCCAGCTCACACGGACAAAGCACCGGGGAGCTGTTTTTT.